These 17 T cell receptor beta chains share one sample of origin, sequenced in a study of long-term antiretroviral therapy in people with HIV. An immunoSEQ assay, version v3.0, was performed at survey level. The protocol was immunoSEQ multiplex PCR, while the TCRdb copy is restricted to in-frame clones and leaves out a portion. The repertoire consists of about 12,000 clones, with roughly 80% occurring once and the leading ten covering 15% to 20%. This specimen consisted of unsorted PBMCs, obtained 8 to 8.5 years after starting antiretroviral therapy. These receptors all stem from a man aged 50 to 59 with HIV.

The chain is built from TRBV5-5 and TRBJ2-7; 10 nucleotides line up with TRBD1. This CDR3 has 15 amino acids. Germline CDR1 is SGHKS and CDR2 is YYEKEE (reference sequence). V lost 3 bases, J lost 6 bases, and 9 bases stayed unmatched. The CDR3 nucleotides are TGTGCCAGCAGCTACCCGGGACAGGGGTTGGTCGAGCAGTACTTC. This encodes CASSYPGQGLVEQYF.

The CDR3, as DNA: TGTGCCAGCGGTAGGGCCACTGAAGCTTTCTTT. Amino acids: CASGRATEAFF. The chain joins TRBV6-5 to TRBJ1-1; no definite D call. CDR1 is MNHEY, CDR2 SVGAGI, per germline. V lost 8 bases and J 4 bases, leaving 8 bases between the germline ends. The CDR3 extends over 11 amino acids.

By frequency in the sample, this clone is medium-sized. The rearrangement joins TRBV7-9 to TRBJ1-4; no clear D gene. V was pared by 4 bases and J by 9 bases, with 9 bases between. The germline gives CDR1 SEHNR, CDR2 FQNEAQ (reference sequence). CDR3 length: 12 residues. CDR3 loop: CASSWEEKKLFF. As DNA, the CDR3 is TGTGCCAGCAGCTGGGAGGAGAAAAAACTGTTTTTT.

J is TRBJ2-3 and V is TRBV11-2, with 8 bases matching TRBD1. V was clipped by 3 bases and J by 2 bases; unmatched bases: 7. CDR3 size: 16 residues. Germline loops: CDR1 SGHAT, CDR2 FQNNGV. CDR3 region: CASSFGQGGSTDTQYF. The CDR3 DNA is TGTGCCAGCAGCTTCGGACAGGGTGGATCCACAGATACGCAGTATTTT.

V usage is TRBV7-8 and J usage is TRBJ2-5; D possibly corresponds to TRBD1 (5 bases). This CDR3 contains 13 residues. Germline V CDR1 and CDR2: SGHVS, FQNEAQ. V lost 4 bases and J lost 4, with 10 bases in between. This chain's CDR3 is CASSSGLRETQYF. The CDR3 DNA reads TGTGCCAGCAGCTCAGGGCTACGAGAGACCCAGTACTTC. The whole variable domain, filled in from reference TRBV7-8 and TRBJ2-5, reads GAGVSQSPRYKVAKRGQDVALRCDPISGHVSLFWYQQALGQGPEFLTYFQNEAQLDKSGLPSDRFFAERPEGSVSTLKIQRTQQEDSAVYLCASSSGLRETQYFGPGTRLLVL.

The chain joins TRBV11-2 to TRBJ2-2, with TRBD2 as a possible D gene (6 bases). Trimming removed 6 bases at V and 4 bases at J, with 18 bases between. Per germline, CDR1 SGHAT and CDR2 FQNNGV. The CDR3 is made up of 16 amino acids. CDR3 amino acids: CASRGVSGLFTGELFF. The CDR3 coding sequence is TGTGCCAGCAGGGGAGTCAGCGGGCTCTTCACCGGGGAGCTGTTTTTT.

DNA of the CDR3: TGCAGCGTTTTAGGGACAAGTCTCTACGAGCAGTACTTC. This gives the protein CSVLGTSLYEQYF. The chain uses TRBV29-1 and TRBJ2-7, with D maybe TRBD1 (6 bases). CDR3 length: 13 amino acids. From germline, CDR1 is SQVTM and CDR2 ANQGSEA. Trimming took off 5 bases at V and 3 bases at J, with 14 bases between the two ends.

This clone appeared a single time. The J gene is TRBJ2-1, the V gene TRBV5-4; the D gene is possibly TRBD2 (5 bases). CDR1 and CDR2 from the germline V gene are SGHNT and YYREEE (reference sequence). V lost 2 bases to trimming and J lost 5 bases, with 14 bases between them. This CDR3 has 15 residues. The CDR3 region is CASSFLAEVNNEQFF. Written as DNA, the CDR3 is TGTGCCAGCAGCTTCCTAGCCGAGGTAAACAATGAGCAGTTCTTC.

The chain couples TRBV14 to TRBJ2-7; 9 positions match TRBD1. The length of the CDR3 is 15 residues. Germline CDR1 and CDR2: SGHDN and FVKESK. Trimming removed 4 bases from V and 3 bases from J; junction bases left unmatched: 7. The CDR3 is CASSLGQGTFYEQYF. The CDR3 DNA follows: TGTGCCAGCAGCCTTGGACAGGGGACCTTCTACGAGCAGTACTTC. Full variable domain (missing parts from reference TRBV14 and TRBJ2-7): EAGVTQFPSHSVIEKGQTVTLRCDPISGHDNLYWYRRVMGKEIKFLLHFVKESKQDESGMPNNRFLAERTGGTYSTLKVQPAELEDSGVYFCASSLGQGTFYEQYFGPGTRLTVT.

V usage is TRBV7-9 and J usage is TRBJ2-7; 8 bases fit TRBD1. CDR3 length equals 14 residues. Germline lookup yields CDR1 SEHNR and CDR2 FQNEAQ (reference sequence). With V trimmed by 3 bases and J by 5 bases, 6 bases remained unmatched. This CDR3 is CASSFRTGNNEQYF. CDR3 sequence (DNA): TGTGCCAGCAGCTTCCGGACAGGGAACAACGAGCAGTACTTC.

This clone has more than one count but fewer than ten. The CDR3 reads CASSPGLAASYEQYF. CDR3 DNA sequence: TGTGCCAGCAGCCCGGGACTAGCGGCCTCCTACGAGCAGTACTTC. The chain is built from TRBV9 and TRBJ2-7; the match to TRBD2 covers 11 bases. Trimming at V came to 4 bases and at J to 0 bases, leaving 3 bases not matched to a gene. CDR3 size: 15 residues. Looked up from germline, CDR1 is SGDLS and CDR2 is YYNGEE. The complete variable domain, with remaining parts taken from reference TRBV9 and TRBJ2-7, reads DSGVTQTPKHLITATGQRVTLRCSPRSGDLSVYWYQQSLDQGLQFLIQYYNGEERAKGNILERFSAQQFPDLHSELNLSSLELGDSALYFCASSPGLAASYEQYFGPGTRLTVT.

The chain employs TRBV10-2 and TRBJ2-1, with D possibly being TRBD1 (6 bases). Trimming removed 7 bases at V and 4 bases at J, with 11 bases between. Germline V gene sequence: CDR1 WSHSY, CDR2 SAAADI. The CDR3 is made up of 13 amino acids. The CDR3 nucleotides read TGCGCCAGCACCCAGGGGTCGTACAATGAGCAGTTCTTC. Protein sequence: CASTQGSYNEQFF.

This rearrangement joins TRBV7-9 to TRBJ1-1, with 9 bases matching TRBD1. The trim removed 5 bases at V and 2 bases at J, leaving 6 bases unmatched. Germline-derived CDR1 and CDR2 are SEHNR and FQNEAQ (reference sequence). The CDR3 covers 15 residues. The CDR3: CASSPWTGANTEAFF. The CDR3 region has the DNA TGTGCCAGCAGCCCATGGACAGGGGCAAACACTGAAGCTTTCTTT. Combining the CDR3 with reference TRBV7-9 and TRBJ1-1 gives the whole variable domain DTGVSQNPRHKITKRGQNVTFRCDPISEHNRLYWYRQTLGQGPEFLTYFQNEAQLEKSRLLSDRFSAERPKGSFSTLEIQRTEQGDSAMYLCASSPWTGANTEAFFGQGTRLTVV.

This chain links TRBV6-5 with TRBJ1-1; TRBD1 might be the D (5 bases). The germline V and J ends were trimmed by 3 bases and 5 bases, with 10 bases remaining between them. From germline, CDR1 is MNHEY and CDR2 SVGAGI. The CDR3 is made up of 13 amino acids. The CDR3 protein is CASSYNGGTEAFF. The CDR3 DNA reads TGTGCCAGCAGTTATAATGGGGGGACTGAAGCTTTCTTT.

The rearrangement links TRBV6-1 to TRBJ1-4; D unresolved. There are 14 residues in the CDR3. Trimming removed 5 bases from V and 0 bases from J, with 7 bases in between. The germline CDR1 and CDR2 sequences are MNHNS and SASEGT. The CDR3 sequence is CASSLSATNEKLFF. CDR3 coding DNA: TGTGCCAGCAGTCTCTCCGCAACTAATGAAAAACTGTTTTTT.

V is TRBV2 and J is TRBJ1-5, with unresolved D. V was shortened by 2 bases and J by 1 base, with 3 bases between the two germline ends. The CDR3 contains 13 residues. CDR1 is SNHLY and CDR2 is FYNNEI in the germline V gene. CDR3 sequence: CASSENSNQPQHF. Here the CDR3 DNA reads TGTGCCAGCAGTGAAAACAGCAATCAGCCCCAGCATTTT.

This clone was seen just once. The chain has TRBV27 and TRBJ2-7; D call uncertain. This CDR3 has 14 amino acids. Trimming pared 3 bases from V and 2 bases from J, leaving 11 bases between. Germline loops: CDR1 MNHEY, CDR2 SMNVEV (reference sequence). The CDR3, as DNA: TGTGCCAGCAGTTTTGGGGTAAGACCCTACGAGCAGTACTTC. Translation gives CASSFGVRPYEQYF.